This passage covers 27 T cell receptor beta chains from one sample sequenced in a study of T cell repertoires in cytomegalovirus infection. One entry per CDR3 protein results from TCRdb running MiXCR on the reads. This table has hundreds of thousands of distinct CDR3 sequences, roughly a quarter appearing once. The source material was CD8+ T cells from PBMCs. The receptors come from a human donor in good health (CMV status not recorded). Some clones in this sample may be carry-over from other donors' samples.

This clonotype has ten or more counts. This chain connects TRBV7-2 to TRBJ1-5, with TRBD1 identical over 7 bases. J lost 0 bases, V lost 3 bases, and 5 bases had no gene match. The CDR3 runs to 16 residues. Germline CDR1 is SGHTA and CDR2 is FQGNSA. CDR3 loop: CASSLNRGDSNQPQHF. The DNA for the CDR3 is TGTGCCAGCAGCTTGAACAGGGGCGATAGCAATCAGCCCCAGCATTTT.

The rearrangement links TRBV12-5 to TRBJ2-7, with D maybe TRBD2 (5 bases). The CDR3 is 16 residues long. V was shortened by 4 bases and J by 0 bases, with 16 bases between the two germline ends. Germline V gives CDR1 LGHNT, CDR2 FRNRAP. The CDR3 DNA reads TGTGCTAGTGGTTGGCTCCTCCAGGAGGACTCCTACGAGCAGTACTTC. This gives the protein CASGWLLQEDSYEQYF. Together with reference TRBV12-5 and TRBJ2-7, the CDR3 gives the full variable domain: DARVTQTPRHKVTEMGQEVTMRCQPILGHNTVFWYRQTMMQGLELLAYFRNRAPLDDSGMPKDRFSAEMPDATLATLKIQPSEPRDSAVYFCASGWLLQEDSYEQYFGPGTRLTVT.

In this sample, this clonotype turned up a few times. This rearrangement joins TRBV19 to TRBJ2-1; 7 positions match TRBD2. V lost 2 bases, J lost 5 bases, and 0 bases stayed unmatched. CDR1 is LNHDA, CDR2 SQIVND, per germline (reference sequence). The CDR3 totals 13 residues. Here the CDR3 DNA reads TGTGCCAGTAGTATACGGGGGGACAATGAGCAGTTCTTC. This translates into CASSIRGDNEQFF.

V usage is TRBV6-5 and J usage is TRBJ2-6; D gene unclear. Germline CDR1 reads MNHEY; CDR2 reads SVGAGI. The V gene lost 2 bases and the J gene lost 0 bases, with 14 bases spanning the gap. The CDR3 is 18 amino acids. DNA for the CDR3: TGTGCCAGCAGTTACACACGTCACTCTTACTCTGGGGCCAACGTCCTGACTTTC. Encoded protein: CASSYTRHSYSGANVLTF.

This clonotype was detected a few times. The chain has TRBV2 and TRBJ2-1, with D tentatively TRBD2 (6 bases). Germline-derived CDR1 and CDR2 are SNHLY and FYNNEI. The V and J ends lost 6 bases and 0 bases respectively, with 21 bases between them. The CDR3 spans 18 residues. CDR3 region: CASSPAHRLGSSYNEQFF. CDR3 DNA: TGTGCCAGCAGCCCGGCGCATCGACTAGGCAGCTCCTACAATGAGCAGTTCTTC.

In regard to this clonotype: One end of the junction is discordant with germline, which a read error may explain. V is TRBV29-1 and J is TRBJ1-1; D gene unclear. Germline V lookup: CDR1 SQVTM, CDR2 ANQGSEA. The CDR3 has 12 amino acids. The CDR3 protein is CSVGELGTDAFF. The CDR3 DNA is TGCAGCGTTGGGGAACTGGGAACTGATGCTTTCTTT.

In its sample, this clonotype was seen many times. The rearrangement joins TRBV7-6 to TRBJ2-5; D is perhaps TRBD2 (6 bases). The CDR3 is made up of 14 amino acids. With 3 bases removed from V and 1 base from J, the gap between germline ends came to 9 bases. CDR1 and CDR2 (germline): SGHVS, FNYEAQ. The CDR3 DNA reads TGTGCCAGCAGCTTGGTGGAGGGCCAAGAGACCCAGTACTTC. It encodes CASSLVEGQETQYF.

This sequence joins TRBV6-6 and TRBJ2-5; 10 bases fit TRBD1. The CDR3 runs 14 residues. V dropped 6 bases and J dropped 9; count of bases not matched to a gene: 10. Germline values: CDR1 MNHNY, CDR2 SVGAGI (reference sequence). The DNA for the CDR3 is TGTGCCAGCAGCCCAGGGACAGGGGTTGAGGCCCAGTACTTC. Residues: CASSPGTGVEAQYF.

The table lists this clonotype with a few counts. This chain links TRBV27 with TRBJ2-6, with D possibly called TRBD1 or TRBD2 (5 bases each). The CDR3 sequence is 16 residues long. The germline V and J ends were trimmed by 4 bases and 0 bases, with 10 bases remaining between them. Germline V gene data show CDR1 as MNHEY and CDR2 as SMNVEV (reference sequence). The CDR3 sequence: CASSWGTHSGANVLTF. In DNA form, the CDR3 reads TGTGCCAGCAGTTGGGGGACGCACTCTGGGGCCAACGTCCTGACTTTC.

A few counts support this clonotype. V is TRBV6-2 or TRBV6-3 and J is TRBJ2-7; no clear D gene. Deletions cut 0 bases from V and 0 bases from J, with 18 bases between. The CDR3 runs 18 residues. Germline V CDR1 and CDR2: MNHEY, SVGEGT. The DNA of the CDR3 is TGTGCCAGCAGTTACTCTAGGCAGAGAGCCTTTATCTCCTACGAGCAGTACTTC. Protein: CASSYSRQRAFISYEQYF.

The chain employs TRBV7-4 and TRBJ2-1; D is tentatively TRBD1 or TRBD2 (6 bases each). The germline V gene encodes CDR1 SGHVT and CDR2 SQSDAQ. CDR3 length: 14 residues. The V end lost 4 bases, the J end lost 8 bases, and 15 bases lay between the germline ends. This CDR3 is CASSSKGGIHEQFF. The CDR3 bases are TGTGCCAGCAGCTCCAAGGGGGGAATTCATGAGCAGTTCTTC. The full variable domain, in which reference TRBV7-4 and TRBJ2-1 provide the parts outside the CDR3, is GAGVSQSPRYKVAKRGRDVALRCDSISGHVTLYWYRQTLGQGSEVLTYSQSDAQRDKSGRPSGRFSAERPERSVSTLKIQRTEQGDSAVYLCASSSKGGIHEQFFGPGTRLTVL.

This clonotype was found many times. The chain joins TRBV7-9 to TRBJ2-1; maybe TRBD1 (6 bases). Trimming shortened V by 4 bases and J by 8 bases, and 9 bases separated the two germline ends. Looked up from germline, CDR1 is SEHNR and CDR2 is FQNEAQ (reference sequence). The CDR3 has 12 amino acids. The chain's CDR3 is CASSWTEDEQFF. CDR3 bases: TGTGCCAGCAGCTGGACAGAGGATGAGCAGTTCTTC.

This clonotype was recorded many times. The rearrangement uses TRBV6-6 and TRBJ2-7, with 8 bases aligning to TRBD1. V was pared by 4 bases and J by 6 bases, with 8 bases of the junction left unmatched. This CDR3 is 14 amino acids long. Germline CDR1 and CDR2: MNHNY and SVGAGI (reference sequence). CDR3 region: CASSSRSQGGEQYV. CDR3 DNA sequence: TGTGCCAGCAGTTCCCGCTCACAGGGGGGCGAGCAGTACGTC.

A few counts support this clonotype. The CDR3 DNA reads as TGCGCCAGCAGTCATTTCACGGCCGTAAGCTCCTACAATGAGCAGTTCTTC. Translation gives CASSHFTAVSSYNEQFF. The chain recombines TRBV23-1 with TRBJ2-1; the D is unclear. TRBV23-1 is an open reading frame, and its role is uncertain. The CDR3 is 17 residues long. Trimming removed 3 bases at V and 0 bases at J, with 15 bases between.

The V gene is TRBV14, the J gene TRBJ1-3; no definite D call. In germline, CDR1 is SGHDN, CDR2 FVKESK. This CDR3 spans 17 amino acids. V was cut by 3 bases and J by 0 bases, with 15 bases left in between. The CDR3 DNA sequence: TGTGCCAGCAGCCACCAAAACTTTCCCCTCTCTGGAAACACCATATATTTT. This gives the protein CASSHQNFPLSGNTIYF. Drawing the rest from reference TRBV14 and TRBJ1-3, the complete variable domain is EAGVTQFPSHSVIEKGQTVTLRCDPISGHDNLYWYRRVMGKEIKFLLHFVKESKQDESGMPNNRFLAERTGGTYSTLKVQPAELEDSGVYFCASSHQNFPLSGNTIYFGEGSWLTVV.

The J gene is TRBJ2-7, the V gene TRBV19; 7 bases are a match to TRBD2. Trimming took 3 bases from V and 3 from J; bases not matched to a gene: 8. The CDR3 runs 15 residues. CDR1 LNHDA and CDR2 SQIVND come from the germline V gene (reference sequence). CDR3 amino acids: CASSIRTRRGYEQYV. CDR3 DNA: TGTGCCAGTAGTATCCGGACTAGACGGGGCTACGAGCAGTACGTC.

CDR3 sequence reads: CATRSRGFYGYTF. CDR3 sequence (DNA): TGTGCCACCAGGTCTCGGGGATTCTATGGCTACACCTTC. V usage is TRBV15 and J usage is TRBJ1-2; D not resolved. Germline V gene data show CDR1 as LNHNV and CDR2 as YYDKDF (reference sequence). The V end lost 6 bases, the J end lost 4 bases, and 12 bases lay between the germline ends. This CDR3 contains 13 residues.

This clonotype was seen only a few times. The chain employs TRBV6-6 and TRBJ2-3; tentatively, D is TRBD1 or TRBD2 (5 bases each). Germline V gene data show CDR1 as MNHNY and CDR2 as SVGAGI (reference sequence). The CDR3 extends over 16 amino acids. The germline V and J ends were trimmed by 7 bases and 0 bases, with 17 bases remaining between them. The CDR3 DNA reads TGTGCCAGCACCGTCGGGACGACCTCTAGCACAGATACGCAGTATTTT. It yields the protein CASTVGTTSSTDTQYF.

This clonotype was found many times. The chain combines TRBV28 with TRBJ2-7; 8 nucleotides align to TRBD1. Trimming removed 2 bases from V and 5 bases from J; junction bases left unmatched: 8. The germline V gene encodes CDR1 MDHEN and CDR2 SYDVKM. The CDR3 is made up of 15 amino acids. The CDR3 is CASSLEGQGGNEQYV. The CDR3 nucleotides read TGTGCCAGCAGTTTAGAAGGACAGGGAGGAAACGAGCAGTACGTC.

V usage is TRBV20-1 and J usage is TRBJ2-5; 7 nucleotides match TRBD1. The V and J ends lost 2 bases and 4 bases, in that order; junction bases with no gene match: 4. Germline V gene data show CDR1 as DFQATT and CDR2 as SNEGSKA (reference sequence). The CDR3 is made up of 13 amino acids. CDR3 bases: TGCAGTGCTAGAACAGGGGCAGGAGAGACCCAGTACTTC. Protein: CSARTGAGETQYF.

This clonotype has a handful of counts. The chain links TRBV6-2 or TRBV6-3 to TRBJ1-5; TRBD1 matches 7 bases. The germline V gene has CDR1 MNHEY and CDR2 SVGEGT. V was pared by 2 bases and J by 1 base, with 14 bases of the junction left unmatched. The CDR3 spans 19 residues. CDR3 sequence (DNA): TGTGCCAGCAGTTACGACAGGGATATACCAAGAGGAAGCAATCAGCCCCAGCATTTT. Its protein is CASSYDRDIPRGSNQPQHF.

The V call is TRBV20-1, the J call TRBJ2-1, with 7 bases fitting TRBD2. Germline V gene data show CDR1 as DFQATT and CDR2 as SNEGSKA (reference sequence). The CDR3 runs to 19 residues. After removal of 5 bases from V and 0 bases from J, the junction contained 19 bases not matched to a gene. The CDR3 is CSADPYGTIMRNSYNEQFF. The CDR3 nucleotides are TGCAGTGCTGACCCATACGGGACTATCATGCGAAACTCCTACAATGAGCAGTTCTTC.

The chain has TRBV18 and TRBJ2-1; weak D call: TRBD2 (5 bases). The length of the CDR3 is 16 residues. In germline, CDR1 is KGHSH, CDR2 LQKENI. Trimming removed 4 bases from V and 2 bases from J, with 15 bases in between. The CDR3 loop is CASSLTLAAPYNEQFF. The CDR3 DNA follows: TGTGCCAGCTCACTCACTCTAGCTGCTCCCTACAATGAGCAGTTCTTC.

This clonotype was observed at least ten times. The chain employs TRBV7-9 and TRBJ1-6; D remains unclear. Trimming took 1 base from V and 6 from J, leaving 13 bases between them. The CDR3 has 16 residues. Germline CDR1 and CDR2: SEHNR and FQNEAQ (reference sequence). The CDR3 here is CASSLEVEKFNSPLHF. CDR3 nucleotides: TGTGCCAGCAGCTTAGAGGTAGAGAAGTTTAATTCACCCCTCCACTTT.

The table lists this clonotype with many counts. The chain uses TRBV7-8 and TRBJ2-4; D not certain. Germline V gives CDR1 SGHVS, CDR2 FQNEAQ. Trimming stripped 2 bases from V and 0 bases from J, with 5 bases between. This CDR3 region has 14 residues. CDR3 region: CASSLFLAKNIQYF. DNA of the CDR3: TGTGCCAGCAGCTTATTTTTAGCCAAAAACATTCAGTACTTC.

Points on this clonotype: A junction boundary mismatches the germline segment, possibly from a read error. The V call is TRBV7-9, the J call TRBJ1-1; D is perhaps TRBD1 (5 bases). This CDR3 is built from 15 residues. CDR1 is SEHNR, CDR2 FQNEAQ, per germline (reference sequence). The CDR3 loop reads CVSSPVGVSVTEAFF. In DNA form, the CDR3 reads TGTGTCAGCAGCCCCGTGGGGGTTTCGGTCACTGAAGCTTTCTTT.

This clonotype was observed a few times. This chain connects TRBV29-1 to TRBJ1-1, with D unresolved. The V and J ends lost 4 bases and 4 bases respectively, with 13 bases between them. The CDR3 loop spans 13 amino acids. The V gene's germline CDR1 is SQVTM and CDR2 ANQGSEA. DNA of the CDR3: TGCAGCGTTGTACCACTCCAAGCCACTGAAGCTTTCTTT. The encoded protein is CSVVPLQATEAFF.